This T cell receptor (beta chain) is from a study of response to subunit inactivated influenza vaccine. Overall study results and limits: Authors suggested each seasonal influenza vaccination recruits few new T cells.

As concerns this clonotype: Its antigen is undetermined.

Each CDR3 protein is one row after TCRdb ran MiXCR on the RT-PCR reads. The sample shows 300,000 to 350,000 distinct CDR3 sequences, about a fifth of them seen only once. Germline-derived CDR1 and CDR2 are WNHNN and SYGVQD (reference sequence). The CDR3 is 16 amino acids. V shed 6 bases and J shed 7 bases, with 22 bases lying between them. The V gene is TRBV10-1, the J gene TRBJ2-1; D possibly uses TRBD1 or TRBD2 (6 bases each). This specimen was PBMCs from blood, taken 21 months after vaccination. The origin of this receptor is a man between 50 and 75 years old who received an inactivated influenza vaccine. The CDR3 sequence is CASSPSGAGMRNEQFF. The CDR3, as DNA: TGCGCCAGCAGCCCCTCGGGGGCAGGGATGAGAAATGAGCAGTTCTTC.